The 12 T cell receptor beta chains given below trace back to one sample, sequenced in a study of blood T cell repertoires in COVID-19. Profiling relied on immunoSEQ multiplex PCR, and the TCRdb table lists in-frame clones only, not all of them. Here the sample spans about 240,000 clones, around four fifths being singletons. Sequenced material: peripheral blood. These receptors were collected from a woman in her fifties or sixties with active or convalescent COVID-19.

This clone was seen a few times. The chain uses TRBV15 and TRBJ1-3; 11 bases are a match to TRBD1. The CDR3 sequence is 17 residues long. Losses at the gene ends were 0 bases for V and 5 bases for J; bases not matched to a gene: 6. The germline V gene has CDR1 LNHNV and CDR2 YYDKDF (reference sequence). Here the CDR3 reads CATSRETLDRGRNTIYF. The CDR3 DNA is TGTGCCACCAGCAGAGAAACTTTGGACAGGGGGCGAAACACCATATATTTT.

This clone has only one observation. The chain employs TRBV3-1 (or the pseudogene TRBV3-2) and TRBJ1-2; 8 bases agree with TRBD1. This CDR3 region has 14 residues. In germline, CDR1 is LGHDT, CDR2 YNNKEL (reference sequence). Unmatched junction bases numbered 4, after V lost 6 bases and J lost 1 base. CDR3 sequence reads: CASRRTGSNYGYTF. Written as DNA, the CDR3 is TGTGCCAGCAGAAGGACAGGGAGTAACTATGGCTACACCTTC.

The genes are TRBV6-6 and TRBJ2-2, with 7 bases fitting TRBD1. V gave up 7 bases and J gave up 5 bases; unmatched junction bases: 7. In germline, CDR1 is MNHNY, CDR2 SVGAGI (reference sequence). The CDR3 runs to 14 residues. The CDR3 region has the DNA TGTGCCAGCATGAACAGGGGAGAGACCGGGGAGCTGTTTTTT. It specifies CASMNRGETGELFF.

The gene calls are TRBV30 and TRBJ1-2, with D possibly matching TRBD1 (5 bases). CDR3 length: 14 residues. V was trimmed by 4 bases and J by 2 bases, leaving 14 bases between them. Germline V gene data show CDR1 as GTSNPN and CDR2 as SVGIG (reference sequence). CDR3 sequence (DNA): TGTGCCTGGAATGGGGGGACGAGGAACTATGGCTACACCTTC. This codes for CAWNGGTRNYGYTF.

The CDR3 DNA reads as TGTGCCTGGAGCAAGGGGGCTACCCTGGACACAGATACGCAGTATTTT. Residues: CAWSKGATLDTDTQYF. The V gene is TRBV30, the J gene TRBJ2-3; TRBD1 aligns across 7 bases. CDR3 size: 16 residues. The V gene end was trimmed by 3 bases and the J gene end by 2 bases; junction bases not matched to a gene: 11. Germline V gene lookup returns CDR1 GTSNPN and CDR2 SVGIG (reference sequence).

This clone was seen a single time. The rearrangement joins TRBV19 to TRBJ2-5; the match to TRBD2 covers 9 bases. The J segment lost 6 bases and the V segment lost 0 bases, leaving 8 bases of the junction unmatched. Germline assignment: CDR1 LNHDA and CDR2 SQIVND (reference sequence). The CDR3 is made up of 16 amino acids. CDR3 DNA sequence: TGTGCCAGTAGTATAGAAGGGCGGGGGGGCCTGAAGACCCAGTACTTC. This sequence encodes CASSIEGRGGLKTQYF.

The rearrangement joins TRBV29-1 to TRBJ2-5; 7 bases align to TRBD2. The CDR3 consists of 13 residues. The germline CDR1 and CDR2 sequences are SQVTM and ANQGSEA. After removal of 7 bases from V and 4 bases from J, the junction contained 9 bases not matched to a gene. CDR3 protein: CSGEDGLGETQYF. The CDR3 coding sequence is TGCAGCGGGGAGGACGGACTAGGAGAGACCCAGTACTTC. Together with reference TRBV29-1 and TRBJ2-5, the CDR3 gives the full variable domain: SAVISQKPSRDICQRGTSLTIQCQVDSQVTMMFWYRQQPGQSLTLIATANQGSEATYESGFVIDKFPISRPNLTFSTLTVSNMSPEDSSIYLCSGEDGLGETQYFGPGTRLLVL.

The chain recombines TRBV7-8 with TRBJ2-5, with TRBD2 as a possible D gene (5 bases). Trimming shortened V by 5 bases and J by 5 bases, and 21 bases separated the two germline ends. CDR1 is SGHVS, CDR2 FQNEAQ, per germline. The CDR3 is 16 amino acids. CDR3 DNA: TGTGCCAGCAGCAATGCCGACTACCCAGGCGGGGAGACCCAGTACTTC. Protein: CASSNADYPGGETQYF.

The chain is built from TRBV19 and TRBJ2-7; tentative D call: TRBD1 (5 bases). CDR1 and CDR2 from the germline V gene are LNHDA and SQIVND (reference sequence). The CDR3 is 13 amino acids. Trimming removed 4 bases from V and 1 base from J, with 8 bases in between. The CDR3 sequence: CASSNQGSYEQYF. The CDR3 region has the DNA TGTGCCAGTAGTAATCAGGGTTCCTACGAGCAGTACTTC.

The V and J genes are TRBV9 and TRBJ1-3; 7 nucleotides align to TRBD1. In germline, CDR1 is SGDLS, CDR2 YYNGEE. This CDR3 contains 18 residues. The trim removed 0 bases at V and 7 bases at J, leaving 16 bases unmatched. CDR3: CASSVGPSNRGATNTIYF. CDR3 nucleotides: TGTGCCAGCAGCGTAGGGCCCTCAAACAGGGGAGCTACGAACACCATATATTTT.

This clone has only a few counts. The rearrangement links TRBV6-6 to TRBJ2-2; D remains unclear. V was pared by 5 bases and J by 8 bases, with 18 bases between. This CDR3 has 15 amino acids. CDR1 is MNHNY and CDR2 is SVGAGI in the germline V gene (reference sequence). In nucleotides, the CDR3 is TGTGCCAGCAGTATACCAGAAAGATCACCGGGGGAGCTGTTTTTT. As protein: CASSIPERSPGELFF.

V gene TRBV7-2 combines with J gene TRBJ2-7, with TRBD1 as a possible D gene (6 bases). The CDR3 has 14 amino acids. CDR1 and CDR2 (germline): SGHTA, FQGNSA. V was clipped by 5 bases and J by 5 bases, with 16 bases between them. As DNA, the CDR3 is TGTGCCAGCAGCCTGGAGACAGGTCGCCACGAGCAGTACTTC. This encodes CASSLETGRHEQYF.